The clone carrying this T cell receptor beta chain occurred many times. TCRdb called the 5' RACE reads again in MiXCR, with one record for every CDR3 protein. The sample has about 210,000 distinct CDR3 sequences, approximately 3.2% seen once; the top ten hold 3.2%. The data are from a study of T cells after yellow fever vaccination. Looked up from germline, CDR1 is SEHNR and CDR2 is FQNEAQ (reference sequence). Trimming removed 1 base at V and 2 bases at J, with 7 bases between. The CDR3 runs to 14 residues. The chain uses TRBV7-9 and TRBJ2-3; no reliable D call. This sample comprised CD4+ T cells sorted from PBMCs, obtained 10 days after the yellow fever booster vaccination. This sequence was found in a young man who received the YFV17D yellow fever vaccine. CDR3 sequence: CASSLEAHTDTQYF. The CDR3 nucleotides read TGTGCCAGCAGCTTAGAGGCCCACACAGATACGCAGTATTTT.